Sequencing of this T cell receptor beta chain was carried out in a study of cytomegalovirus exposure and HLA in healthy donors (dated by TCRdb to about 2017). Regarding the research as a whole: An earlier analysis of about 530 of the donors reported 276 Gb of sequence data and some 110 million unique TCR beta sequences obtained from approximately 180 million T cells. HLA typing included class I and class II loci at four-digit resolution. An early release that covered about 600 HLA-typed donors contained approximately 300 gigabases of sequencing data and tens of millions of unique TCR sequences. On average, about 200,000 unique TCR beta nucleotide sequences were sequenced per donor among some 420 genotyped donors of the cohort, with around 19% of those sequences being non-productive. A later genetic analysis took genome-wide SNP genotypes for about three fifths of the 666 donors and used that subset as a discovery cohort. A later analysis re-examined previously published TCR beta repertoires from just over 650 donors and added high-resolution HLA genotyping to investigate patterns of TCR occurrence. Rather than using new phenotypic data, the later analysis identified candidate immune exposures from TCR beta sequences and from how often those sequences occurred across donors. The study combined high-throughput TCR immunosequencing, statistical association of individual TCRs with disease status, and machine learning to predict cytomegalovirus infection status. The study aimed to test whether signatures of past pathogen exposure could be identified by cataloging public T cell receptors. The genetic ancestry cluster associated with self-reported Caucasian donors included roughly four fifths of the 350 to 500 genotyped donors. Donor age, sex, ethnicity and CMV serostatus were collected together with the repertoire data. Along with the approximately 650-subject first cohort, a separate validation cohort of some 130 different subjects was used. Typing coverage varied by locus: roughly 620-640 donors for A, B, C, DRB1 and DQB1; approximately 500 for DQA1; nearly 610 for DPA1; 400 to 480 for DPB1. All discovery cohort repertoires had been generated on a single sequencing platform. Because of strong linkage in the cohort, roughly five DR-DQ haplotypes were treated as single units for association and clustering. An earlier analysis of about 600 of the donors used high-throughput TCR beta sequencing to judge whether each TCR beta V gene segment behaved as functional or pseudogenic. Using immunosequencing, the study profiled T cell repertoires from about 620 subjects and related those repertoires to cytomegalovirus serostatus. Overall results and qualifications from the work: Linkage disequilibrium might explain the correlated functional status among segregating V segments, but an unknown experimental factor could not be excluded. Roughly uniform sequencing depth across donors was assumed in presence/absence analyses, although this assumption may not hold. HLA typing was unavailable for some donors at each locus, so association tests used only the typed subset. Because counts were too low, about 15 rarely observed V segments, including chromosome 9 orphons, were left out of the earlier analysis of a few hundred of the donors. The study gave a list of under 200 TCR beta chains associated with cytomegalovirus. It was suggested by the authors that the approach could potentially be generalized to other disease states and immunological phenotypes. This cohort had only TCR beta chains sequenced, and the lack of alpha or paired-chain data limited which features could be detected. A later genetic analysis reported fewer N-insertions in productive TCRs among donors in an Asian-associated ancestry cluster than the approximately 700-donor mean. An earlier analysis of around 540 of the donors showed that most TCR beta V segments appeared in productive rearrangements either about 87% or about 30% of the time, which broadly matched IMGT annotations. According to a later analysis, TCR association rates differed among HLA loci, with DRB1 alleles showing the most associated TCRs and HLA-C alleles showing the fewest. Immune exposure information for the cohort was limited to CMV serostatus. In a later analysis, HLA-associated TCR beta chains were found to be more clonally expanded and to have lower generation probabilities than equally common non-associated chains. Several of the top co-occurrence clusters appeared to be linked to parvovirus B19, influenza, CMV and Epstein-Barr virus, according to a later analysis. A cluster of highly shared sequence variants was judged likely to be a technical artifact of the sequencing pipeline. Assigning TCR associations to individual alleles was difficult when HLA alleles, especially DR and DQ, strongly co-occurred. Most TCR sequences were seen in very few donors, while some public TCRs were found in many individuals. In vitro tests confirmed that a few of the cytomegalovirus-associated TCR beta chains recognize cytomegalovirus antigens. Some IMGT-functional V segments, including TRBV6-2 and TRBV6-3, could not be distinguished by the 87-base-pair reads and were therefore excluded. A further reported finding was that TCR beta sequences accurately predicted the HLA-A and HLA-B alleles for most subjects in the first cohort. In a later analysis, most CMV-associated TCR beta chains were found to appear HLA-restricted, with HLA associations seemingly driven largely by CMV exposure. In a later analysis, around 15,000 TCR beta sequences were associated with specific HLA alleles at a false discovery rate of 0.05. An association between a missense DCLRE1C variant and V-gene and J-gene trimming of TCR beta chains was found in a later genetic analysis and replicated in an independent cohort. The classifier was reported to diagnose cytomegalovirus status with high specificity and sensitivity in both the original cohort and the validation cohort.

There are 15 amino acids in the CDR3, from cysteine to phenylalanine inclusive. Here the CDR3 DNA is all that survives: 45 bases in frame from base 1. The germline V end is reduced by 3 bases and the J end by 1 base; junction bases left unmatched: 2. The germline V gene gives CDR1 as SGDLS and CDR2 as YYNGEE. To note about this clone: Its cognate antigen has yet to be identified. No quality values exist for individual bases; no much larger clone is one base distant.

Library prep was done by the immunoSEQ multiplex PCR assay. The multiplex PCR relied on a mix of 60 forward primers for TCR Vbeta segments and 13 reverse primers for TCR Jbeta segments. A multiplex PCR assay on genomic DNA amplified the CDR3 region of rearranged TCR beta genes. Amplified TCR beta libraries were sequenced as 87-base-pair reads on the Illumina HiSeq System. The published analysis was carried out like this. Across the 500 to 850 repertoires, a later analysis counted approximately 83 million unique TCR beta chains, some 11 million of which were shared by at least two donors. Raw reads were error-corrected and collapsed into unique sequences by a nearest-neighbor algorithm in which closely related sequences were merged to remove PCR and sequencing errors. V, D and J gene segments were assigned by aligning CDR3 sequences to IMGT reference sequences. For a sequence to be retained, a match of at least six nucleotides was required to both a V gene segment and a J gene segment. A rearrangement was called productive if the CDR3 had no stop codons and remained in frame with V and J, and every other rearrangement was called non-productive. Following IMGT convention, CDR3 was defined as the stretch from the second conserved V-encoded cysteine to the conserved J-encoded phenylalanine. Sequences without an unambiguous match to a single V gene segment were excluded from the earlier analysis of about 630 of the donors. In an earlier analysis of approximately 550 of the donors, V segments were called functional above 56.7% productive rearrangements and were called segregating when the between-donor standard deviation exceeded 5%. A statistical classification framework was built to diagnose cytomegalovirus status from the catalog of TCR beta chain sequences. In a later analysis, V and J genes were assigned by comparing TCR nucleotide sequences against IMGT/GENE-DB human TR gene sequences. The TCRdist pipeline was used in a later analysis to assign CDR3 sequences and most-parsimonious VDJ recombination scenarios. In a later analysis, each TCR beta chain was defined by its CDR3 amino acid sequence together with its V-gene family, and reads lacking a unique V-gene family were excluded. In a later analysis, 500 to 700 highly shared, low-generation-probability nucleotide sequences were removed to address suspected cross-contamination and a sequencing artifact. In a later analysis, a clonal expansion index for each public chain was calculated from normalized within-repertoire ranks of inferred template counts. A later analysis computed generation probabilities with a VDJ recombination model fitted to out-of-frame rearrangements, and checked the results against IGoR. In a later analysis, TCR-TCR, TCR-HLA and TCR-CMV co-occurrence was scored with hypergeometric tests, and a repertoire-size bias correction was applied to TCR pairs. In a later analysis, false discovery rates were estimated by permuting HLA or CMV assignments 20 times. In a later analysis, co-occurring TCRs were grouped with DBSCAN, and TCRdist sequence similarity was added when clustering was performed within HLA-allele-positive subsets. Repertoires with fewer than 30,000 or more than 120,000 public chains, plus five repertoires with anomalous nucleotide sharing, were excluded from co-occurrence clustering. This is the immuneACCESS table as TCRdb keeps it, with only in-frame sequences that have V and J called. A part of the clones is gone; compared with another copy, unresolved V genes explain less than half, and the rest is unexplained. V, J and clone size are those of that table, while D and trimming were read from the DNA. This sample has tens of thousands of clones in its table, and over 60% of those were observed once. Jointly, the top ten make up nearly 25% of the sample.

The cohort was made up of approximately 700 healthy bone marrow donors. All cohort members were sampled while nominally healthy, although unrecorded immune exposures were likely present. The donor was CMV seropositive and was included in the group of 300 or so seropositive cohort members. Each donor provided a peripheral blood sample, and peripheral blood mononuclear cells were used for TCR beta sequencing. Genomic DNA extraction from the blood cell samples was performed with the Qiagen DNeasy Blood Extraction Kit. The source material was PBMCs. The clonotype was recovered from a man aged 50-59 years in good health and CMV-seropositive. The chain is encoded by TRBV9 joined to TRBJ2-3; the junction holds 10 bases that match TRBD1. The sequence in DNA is TGTGCCAGCAGCGCCGGGACAGGGGGCACAGATACGCAGTATTTT. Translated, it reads CASSAGTGGTDTQYF.